Each of the 10 T cell receptor beta chains below was sequenced from the same sample in a study of radiotherapy plus CTLA-4 blockade in lung cancer. The table came from immunoSEQ multiplex PCR; TCRdb's copy has only in-frame clones and leaves some out. Among tens of thousands of clones listed, around four fifths were seen once. The sequences come from peripheral blood, collected from a patient treated with radiotherapy plus ipilimumab. These receptors all stem from a human donor with non-small cell lung cancer who had stable disease on radiotherapy plus ipilimumab.

The V and J genes are TRBV11-3 and TRBJ1-1; no clear D gene. The germline V gene encodes CDR1 SGHNT and CDR2 YENEEA. There are 14 residues in the CDR3. V shed 5 bases and J shed 2 bases, with 12 bases lying between them. The CDR3 here is CASSPGGGNTEAFF. CDR3 nucleotides: TGTGCCAGCAGCCCCGGCGGAGGAAACACTGAAGCTTTCTTT.

J is TRBJ2-7 and V is TRBV27; a weak D match, TRBD1 (5 bases). V was clipped by 3 bases and J by 4 bases, with 16 bases between them. Germline V lookup: CDR1 MNHEY, CDR2 SMNVEV (reference sequence). The CDR3 spans 15 residues. The CDR3 spells CASSFREGPLYEQYF. The DNA for the CDR3 is TGTGCCAGCAGTTTCAGGGAAGGCCCCCTATACGAGCAGTACTTC.

The J gene is TRBJ2-7, the V gene TRBV6-6; D may match TRBD1 or TRBD2 (5 bases each). V lost 5 bases and J lost 1, with 12 bases in between. The germline gives CDR1 MNHNY, CDR2 SVGAGI (reference sequence). The CDR3 loop spans 14 amino acids. The CDR3 here is CASSQGGLSYEQYF. The CDR3 region has the DNA TGTGCCAGCAGTCAGGGCGGGTTATCCTACGAGCAGTACTTC.

The V and J genes are TRBV18 and TRBJ1-1; 8 bases fit TRBD1. J gave up 6 bases and V 3 bases, and 6 bases lay outside the gene matches. Germline V lookup: CDR1 KGHSH, CDR2 LQKENI. The CDR3 contains 14 residues. In DNA form, the CDR3 reads TGTGCCAGCTCACCGAATCAGGGGGCCGCTGAAGCTTTCTTT. It specifies CASSPNQGAAEAFF.

This clone has just one count. J is TRBJ1-4 and V is TRBV9; a weak D match, TRBD1 (5 bases). Per the germline V gene, CDR1 is SGDLS and CDR2 is YYNGEE. This CDR3 is built from 15 residues. V lost 3 bases and J 4 bases, leaving 13 bases between the germline ends. The CDR3 nucleotides read TGTGCCAGCAGCGAGGGGAGACAGATTAATGAAAAACTGTTTTTT. Translated: CASSEGRQINEKLFF.

The table lists this clone with a few counts. V gene TRBV19 combines with J gene TRBJ2-5; the D gene is possibly TRBD1 (5 bases). Germline loops: CDR1 LNHDA, CDR2 SQIVND (reference sequence). Between the trimmed V and J ends, which lost 2 bases and 4 bases, there was a span of 8 bases. The CDR3 sequence is 13 residues long. This CDR3 reads CASSIQGIETQYF. CDR3 nucleotides: TGTGCCAGTAGTATACAGGGAATAGAGACCCAGTACTTC.

The chain uses TRBV6-5 and TRBJ1-6, with D tentatively TRBD1 (6 bases). Germline CDR1 and CDR2: MNHEY and SVGAGI. V lost 3 bases to trimming and J lost 5 bases, with 11 bases between them. The CDR3 sequence is 15 residues long. The CDR3: CASSYSNRDNSPLHF. The CDR3 nucleotides are TGTGCCAGCAGTTATAGTAACAGGGATAATTCACCCCTCCACTTT.

The chain combines TRBV5-1 with TRBJ2-3; possibly TRBD2 for D (5 bases). Looked up from germline, CDR1 is SGHRS and CDR2 is YFSETQ. V shed 2 bases and J shed 3 bases, with 10 bases lying between them. CDR3 size: 14 residues. CDR3 sequence (DNA): TGCGCCAGCAGCTTCCGGACTTTGACAGATACGCAGTATTTT. This encodes CASSFRTLTDTQYF.

The chain links TRBV5-1 to TRBJ1-1, with D unresolved. The V gene's germline CDR1 is SGHRS and CDR2 YFSETQ. The CDR3 is made up of 13 amino acids. Trimming took off 0 bases at V and 8 bases at J, with 11 bases between the two ends. CDR3 coding DNA: TGCGCCAGCAGCTTGGGGGCAGAGTCAGAAGCTTTCTTT. Amino acid sequence: CASSLGAESEAFF.

This sequence joins TRBV4-2 and TRBJ2-1; 14 bases fit TRBD2. V shed 3 bases, J shed 7 bases, and the junction held 5 bases outside the gene matches. CDR3 size: 16 residues. Germline CDR1 LGHNA, CDR2 YNFKEQ. CDR3 sequence reads: CASSQATSGRGNEQFF. CDR3 sequence (DNA): TGTGCCAGCAGCCAGGCGACTAGCGGGAGGGGGAATGAGCAGTTCTTC.